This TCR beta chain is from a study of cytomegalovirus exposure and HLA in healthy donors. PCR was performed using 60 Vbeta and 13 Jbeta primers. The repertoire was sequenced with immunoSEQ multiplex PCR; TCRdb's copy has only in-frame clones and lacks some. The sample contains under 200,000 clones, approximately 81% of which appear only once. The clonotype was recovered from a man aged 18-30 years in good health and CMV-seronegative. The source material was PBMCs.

CDR3: CASSPGQTIYEQYF. In nucleotides, the CDR3 is TGTGCCAGCAGCCCCGGACAGACCATATACGAGCAGTACTTC. The chain uses TRBV7-2 and TRBJ2-7, with D possibly being TRBD1 (6 bases). CDR1 SGHTA and CDR2 FQGNSA come from the germline V gene. The CDR3 covers 14 residues. Trimming removed 5 bases at V and 4 bases at J, with 15 bases between.